The T cell receptor beta chain described here comes from a study of blood T cell repertoires in COVID-19. On the study more broadly: Samples of COVID-19 (acute and convalescent) were obtained from the United States, Italy and Spain. PBMCs, B-cell-depleted T cells, or T cells were the source of the cDNA or gDNA that made up the material.

With V trimmed by 5 bases and J by 0 bases, 10 bases remained unmatched. CDR3 length: 16 amino acids. Germline CDR1 reads LNHDA; CDR2 reads SQIVND (reference sequence). Original analysis: Nucleated cell number was recorded as an estimate derived from reference gene primer amplification. Clones were sequenced by immunoSEQ multiplex PCR, and TCRdb holds only the in-frame ones, with some missing. V and J calls plus clone size are reproduced from that table; the DNA served to infer D and trimming. Of approximately 81,000 clones in the sample, roughly four fifths were seen once. Sample: peripheral blood. This clonotype was sampled from a human donor in a cohort sampled during active COVID-19. J is TRBJ2-7 and V is TRBV19; 7 bases align to TRBD2. The CDR3 here is CASSAPRGGGSYEQYF. Here the CDR3 DNA reads TGTGCCAGTAGTGCCCCGAGGGGCGGGGGCTCCTACGAGCAGTACTTC.